The rows below give T cell receptor beta chains drawn from one sample of a study of CD8+ T cells in alopecia areata. TCRdb's copy holds only in-frame clones and misses some; the assay was immunoSEQ multiplex PCR. The sample comprises approximately 150,000 clones, approximately 60% of which are singletons, and over 4% rests with the top ten. The sequenced material came from CD4+ T cells sorted from blood. These receptors were collected from a human donor in good health. CDR3s include the opening cysteine and the closing phenylalanine or tryptophan. D genes are given only for firm matches. Clone size is not always given. Where it is, it says once, few, many or a class for expanded clones.

>TRBJ2-1|-|TRBV7-9|-
CASNLGGALYNEQFF
TGTGCCAGCAACCTCGGAGGGGCCCTCTACAATGAGCAGTTCTTC
>TRBJ2-3|-|TRBV9|-
CAGSVAAEVADTQYF
TGTGCCGGCAGCGTAGCGGCAGAAGTTGCAGATACGCAGTATTTT
>TRBJ2-7|TRBD2|TRBV10-2|-
CASRTSGTYEQYF
TGCGCCAGCAGGACTAGCGGTACCTACGAGCAGTACTTC
>TRBJ2-1|TRBD1|TRBV11-2|-
CASSLVPGQGFNEQFF
TGTGCCAGCAGCTTAGTACCGGGACAGGGGTTTAATGAGCAGTTCTTC
>TRBJ2-3|-|TRBV29-1|-
CSVDRGGEDTQYF
TGCAGCGTTGACAGGGGAGGAGAGGATACGCAGTATTTT
>TRBJ2-2|TRBD1|TRBV30|few
CACQTGVGELFF
TGTGCCTGTCAGACAGGGGTCGGGGAGCTGTTTTTT
>TRBJ2-7|-|TRBV29-1|-
CSVGAGKSSYEQYF
TGCAGCGTGGGGGCAGGGAAGAGCTCCTACGAGCAGTACTTC
>TRBJ2-3|TRBD2|TRBV9|-
CASSHTSGSPSDTQYF
TGTGCCAGCAGTCATACTAGCGGGAGCCCCTCAGATACGCAGTATTTT
>TRBJ1-4|TRBD1|TRBV11-2|-
CASSLDGPGGARKLFF
TGTGCCAGCAGCTTAGATGGGCCAGGGGGCGCGAGGAAACTGTTTTTT
>TRBJ2-5|-|TRBV6-1|few
CASSVGGSSGLWETQYF
TGTGCCAGCAGTGTGGGGGGATCCAGCGGGCTGTGGGAGACCCAGTACTTC
>TRBJ1-2|-|TRBV30|-
CAWSTGTSLGYTF
TGTGCCTGGAGTACCGGGACCTCTCTAGGCTACACCTTC
>TRBJ2-3|TRBD1|TRBV2|-
CASRPGQYTDTQYF
TGTGCCAGCAGGCCGGGACAGTACACAGATACGCAGTATTTT
>TRBJ2-2|-|TRBV4-1|-
CASSQDKEVLNTGELFF
TGCGCCAGCAGCCAAGATAAGGAGGTTCTTAACACCGGGGAGCTGTTTTTT
>TRBJ2-2|-|TRBV7-9|few
CASSLLGVNTGELFF
TGTGCCAGCAGCTTGCTTGGTGTCAACACCGGGGAGCTGTTTTTT
>TRBJ2-5|TRBD1|TRBV5-1|-
CASSLQGVQETQYF
TGCGCCAGCAGCTTGCAGGGGGTTCAAGAGACCCAGTACTTC
>TRBJ1-1|TRBD1|TRBV30|-
CAWSRGPTEAFF
TGTGCCTGGAGTAGGGGGCCCACTGAAGCTTTCTTT
>TRBJ1-4|-|TRBV30|-
CARSTGTNEKLFF
TGTGCCCGGAGTACCGGGACTAATGAAAAACTGTTTTTT
>TRBJ2-7|-|TRBV30|-
CAWSRQEGYEQYF
TGTGCCTGGAGTCGACAAGAGGGATACGAGCAGTACTTC
>TRBJ2-7|TRBD1|TRBV4-1|few
CASSQDRGTGYEQYF
TGCGCCAGCAGCCAAGATAGGGGGACAGGGTACGAGCAGTACTTC
>TRBJ2-7|TRBD1|TRBV29-1|-
CSARDSLYEQYF
TGCAGCGCCCGGGACAGTCTCTACGAGCAGTACTTC
>TRBJ1-6|-|TRBV2|few
CASRPGTRINSPLHF
TGTGCCAGCAGGCCCGGGACAAGAATTAATTCACCCCTCCACTTT
>TRBJ2-7|-|TRBV6-6|-
CATRLYSSSDEQYF
TGTGCCACCCGACTCTACAGCTCCTCTGACGAGCAGTACTTC
>TRBJ2-7|TRBD2|TRBV5-1|-
CASRGGLAVGEQYF
TGCGCCAGCAGGGGAGGACTAGCGGTGGGCGAGCAGTACTTC
>TRBJ2-7|TRBD2|TRBV18|-
CASSRLAGELYEQYF
TGTGCCAGCTCAAGACTAGCGGGAGAGCTCTACGAGCAGTACTTC
>TRBJ1-1|-|TRBV6-6|-
CASSYSGGTPPEAFF
TGTGCCAGCAGTTACTCGGGCGGTACACCTCCTGAAGCTTTCTTT
>TRBJ2-7|TRBD2|TRBV13|-
CASSSGLGLAGTPEQYF
TGTGCCAGCAGCTCCGGCCTGGGGCTAGCGGGAACCCCCGAGCAGTACTTC
>TRBJ1-2|-|TRBV23-1|-
CASTRRRDNYGYTF
TGCGCCAGCACCCGAAGGAGGGATAACTATGGCTACACCTTC
>TRBJ2-3|TRBD1|TRBV2|few
CASSPGQGESINTQYF
TGTGCCAGCAGCCCTGGACAGGGCGAATCAATAAATACGCAGTATTTT
>TRBJ1-2|-|TRBV6-6|-
CASIDSPQLGYTF
TGTGCCAGCATTGACTCCCCCCAACTCGGCTACACCTTC
>TRBJ2-3|-|TRBV25-1|-
CASTIPLTDTQYF
TGTGCCAGCACAATTCCATTGACAGATACGCAGTATTTT
>TRBJ2-1|-|TRBV5-6|few
CASSLEPRWGSYNEQFF
TGTGCCAGCAGCTTGGAACCTCGATGGGGGTCCTACAATGAGCAGTTCTTC
>TRBJ2-1|TRBD2|TRBV29-1|-
CSVQRLAANGEQFF
TGCAGCGTCCAAAGACTAGCGGCTAACGGTGAGCAGTTCTTC
>TRBJ2-3|-|TRBV7-9|-
CASSSGGTDTQYF
TGTGCCAGCAGCTCAGGGGGCACAGATACGCAGTATTTT
>TRBJ1-5|-|TRBV30|-
CAWSAWGGNQPQHF
TGTGCCTGGAGTGCATGGGGGGGCAATCAGCCCCAGCATTTT
>TRBJ2-1|-|TRBV5-4|few
CASSLAGLYNEQFF
TGTGCCAGCAGCTTGGCTGGACTCTACAATGAGCAGTTCTTC
>TRBJ2-7|-|TRBV7-9|-
CASSLGAGQGEQYF
TGTGCCAGCAGCTTAGGCGCAGGGCAGGGGGAGCAGTACTTC
>TRBJ1-2|-|TRBV6-6|-
CASSYDGYYGYTF
TGTGCCAGCAGTTACGACGGGTACTATGGCTACACCTTC
>TRBJ2-1|-|TRBV28|-
CASSGEEQFF
TGTGCCAGCTCAGGGGAGGAGCAGTTCTTC